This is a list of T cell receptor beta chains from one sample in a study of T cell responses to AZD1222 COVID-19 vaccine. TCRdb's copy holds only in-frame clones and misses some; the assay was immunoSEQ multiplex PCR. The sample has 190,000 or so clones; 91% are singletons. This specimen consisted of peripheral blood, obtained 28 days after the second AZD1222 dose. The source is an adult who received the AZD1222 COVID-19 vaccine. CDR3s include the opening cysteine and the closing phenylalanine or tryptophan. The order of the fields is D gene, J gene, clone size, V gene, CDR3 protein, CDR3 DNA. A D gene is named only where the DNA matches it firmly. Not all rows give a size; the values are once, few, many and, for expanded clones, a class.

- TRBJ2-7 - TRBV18 CASTASLELRYEQYF TGTGCCAGCACAGCCTCACTAGAGCTCCGCTACGAGCAGTACTTC
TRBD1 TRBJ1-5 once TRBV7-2 CASSPGTVFSNQPQHF TGTGCCAGCAGCCCTGGGACAGTCTTTAGCAATCAGCCCCAGCATTTT
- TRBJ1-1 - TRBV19 CASSMALVGGRAFF TGTGCCAGTAGTATGGCCCTAGTGGGGGGACGAGCTTTCTTT
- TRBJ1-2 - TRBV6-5 CASSNRERIRGYTF TGTGCCAGCAGCAACAGGGAGCGAATACGGGGCTACACCTTC
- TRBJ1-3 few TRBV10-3 CAISETGSGGNTIYF TGTGCCATCAGTGAGACAGGCAGCGGGGGAAACACCATATATTTT
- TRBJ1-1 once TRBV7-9 CASSQQGRHTEAFF TGTGCCAGCAGCCAACAGGGAAGGCACACTGAAGCTTTCTTT
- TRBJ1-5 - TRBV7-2 CASSLEGWYDSNQPQHF TGTGCCAGCAGCTTAGAGGGGTGGTATGATAGCAATCAGCCCCAGCATTTT
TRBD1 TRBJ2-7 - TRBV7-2 CASSQQGNWREQYF TGTGCCAGCAGCCAACAGGGGAATTGGAGGGAGCAGTACTTC
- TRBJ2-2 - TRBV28 CASRPGVNTGELFF TGTGCCAGCAGACCGGGGGTAAACACCGGGGAGCTGTTTTTT
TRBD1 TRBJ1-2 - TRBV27 CASSRQGHYGYTF TGTGCCAGCAGCCGACAGGGCCACTATGGCTACACCTTC
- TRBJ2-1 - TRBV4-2 CASSQGDTGIPPNEQFF TGTGCCAGCAGCCAGGGGGATACGGGAATTCCACCCAATGAGCAGTTCTTC
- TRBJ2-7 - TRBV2 CASSGQVAYEQYF TGTGCCAGCAGTGGACAGGTCGCCTACGAGCAGTACTTC
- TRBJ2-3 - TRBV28 CASSPHDGGLGDTQYF TGTGCCAGCAGTCCACATGATGGGGGCCTTGGAGATACGCAGTATTTT
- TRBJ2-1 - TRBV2 CASSSPSQGGGSYNEQFF TGTGCCAGCAGCTCGCCCTCCCAGGGGGGCGGCTCCTACAATGAGCAGTTCTTC
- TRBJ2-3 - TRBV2 CASSGYTQYF TGTGCCAGCAGTGGGTATACGCAGTATTTT
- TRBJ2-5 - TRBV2 CASRRGGGTQYF TGTGCCAGCAGGAGGGGCGGCGGGACCCAGTACTTC
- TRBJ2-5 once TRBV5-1 CASSSGQIQETQYF TGCGCCAGCAGCTCCGGACAAATCCAAGAGACCCAGTACTTC
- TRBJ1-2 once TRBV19 CASSIWEQGNGYTF TGTGCCAGTAGTATCTGGGAACAGGGAAATGGCTACACCTTC
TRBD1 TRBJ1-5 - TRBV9 CASSVGQGAGQPQHF TGTGCCAGCAGCGTAGGACAGGGGGCAGGGCAGCCCCAGCATTTT
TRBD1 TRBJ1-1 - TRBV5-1 CASSIIGQGNMNTEAFF TGCGCCAGCAGTATAATCGGACAGGGTAACATGAACACTGAAGCTTTCTTT
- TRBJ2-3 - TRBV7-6 CASSFGTDTQYF TGTGCCAGCAGCTTCGGTACAGATACGCAGTATTTT
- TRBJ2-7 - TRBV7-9 CASSLETGWNEQYF TGTGCCAGCAGCTTAGAAACGGGCTGGAACGAGCAGTACTTC
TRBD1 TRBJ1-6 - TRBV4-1 CASSQGEGAQSPLHF TGCGCCAGCAGCCAAGGAGAGGGGGCCCAATCACCCCTCCACTTT